Sequencing of this T cell receptor (beta chain) was carried out in a study of cytomegalovirus exposure and HLA in healthy donors (dated by TCRdb to about 2017). Looking at the study overall: According to an earlier analysis of 587 of the donors, about 179 million T cells yielded roughly 110 million unique TCR beta sequences and 276 Gb of sequence data. Across 300 to 400 genotyped donors of the cohort, an average of about 250,000 unique TCR beta nucleotide sequences per donor were sequenced, and roughly 18% of those sequences were non-productive. To predict cytomegalovirus infection status, the study brought together high-throughput TCR immunosequencing, statistical association of individual TCRs with disease status, and machine learning. Donor age, sex, ethnicity and CMV serostatus were compiled together with the repertoire data. A later analysis re-analyzed previously published TCR beta repertoires from 666 donors and added high-resolution HLA genotyping to study TCR occurrence patterns. An early release that covered 640 HLA-typed donors contained 250 to 350 gigabases of sequencing data and 65 million to 100 million unique TCR sequences. HLA typing included class I and class II loci at four-digit resolution. The later analysis used no new phenotypic data to find candidate immune exposures, relying instead on TCR beta sequences and their occurrence across donors. To decide whether each TCR beta V gene segment behaved as functional or pseudogenic, an earlier analysis of 587 of the donors relied on high-throughput TCR beta sequencing. Every repertoire in the discovery cohort had been generated on one and the same sequencing platform. The study aimed to test whether cataloging public T cell receptors could reveal signatures of past pathogen exposure. The number of typed donors differed by locus: about 620-640 for A, B, C, DRB1 and DQB1; 522 for DQA1; 606 for DPA1; and some 450 for DPB1. The T cell repertoires of around 670 subjects were profiled by immunosequencing and related to cytomegalovirus serostatus. Along with the roughly 670-subject first cohort, a separate validation cohort of about 110 different subjects was used. A later genetic analysis took genome-wide SNP genotypes for about 55% of the 666 donors and used that subset as a discovery cohort. Four or five DR-DQ haplotypes were handled as single units for association and clustering because linkage in the cohort was strong. Of the roughly 400 genotyped donors, roughly 80% fell in the genetic ancestry cluster associated with self-reported Caucasian donors.

Trimming costs V 4 bases and J 1 base, and their ends lie 5 bases apart. Including the terminal cysteine and phenylalanine, the CDR3 comprises 14 residues. The entry retains the CDR3 DNA only, 42 bases that are in frame from base 1. Sequences MNHEY (CDR1) and SMNVEV (CDR2) are obtained from the germline V gene (reference sequence). The cohort consisted of hundreds of healthy bone marrow donors. At the time of sampling, all cohort members were nominally healthy, though unrecorded immune exposures were likely present. The donor was CMV seropositive and belonged to the group of more than 250 seropositive cohort members. A peripheral blood sample was collected from each donor, and TCR beta sequencing was performed on peripheral blood mononuclear cells. Genomic DNA extraction from the blood cell samples was performed with the Qiagen DNeasy Blood Extraction Kit. The library came from the immunoSEQ multiplex PCR assay. The multiplex PCR relied on a mix of 60 forward primers for TCR Vbeta segments and 13 reverse primers for TCR Jbeta segments. The CDR3 region of rearranged TCR beta genes was amplified from genomic DNA with a multiplex PCR assay. The amplified TCR beta libraries were sequenced on the Illumina HiSeq System as 87-base-pair reads. Regarding the original processing steps: A later analysis counted around 72 million unique TCR beta chains across the 550 to 800 repertoires, and 10 million to 11 million of these chains were shared by at least two donors. A nearest-neighbor algorithm error-corrected the raw reads and collapsed the reads into unique sequences, merging closely related sequences to remove PCR and sequencing errors. CDR3 sequences were aligned to IMGT reference sequences to assign V, D and J gene segments. For a sequence to be retained, a match of at least six nucleotides to both a V gene segment and a J gene segment was required. Rearrangements were classified as productive when the CDR3 lacked stop codons and remained in frame with V and J, and all other rearrangements were classified as non-productive. CDR3 was defined by IMGT convention, running from the second conserved V-encoded cysteine to the conserved J-encoded phenylalanine. In an earlier analysis of 500 to 650 of the donors, sequences lacking an unambiguous match to a single V gene segment were excluded. An earlier analysis of almost 600 of the donors classified V segments as functional when productive rearrangements were above 56.7% and as segregating when the standard deviation between donors was above 5%. A statistical classification framework was built to diagnose cytomegalovirus status from the catalog of TCR beta chain sequences. In a later analysis, V and J genes were assigned by comparing TCR nucleotide sequences against IMGT/GENE-DB human TR gene sequences. A later analysis assigned CDR3 sequences and most-parsimonious VDJ recombination scenarios with the TCRdist pipeline. In a later analysis, every TCR beta chain was defined by the combination of its CDR3 amino acid sequence and its V-gene family, and reads without a unique V-gene family were dropped. As a way to deal with suspected cross-contamination and a sequencing artifact, a later analysis dropped hundreds of nucleotide sequences that were highly shared and had low generation probability. A later analysis calculated a clonal expansion index for each public chain from normalized within-repertoire ranks of inferred template counts. In a later analysis, generation probabilities were computed with a VDJ recombination model fitted to out-of-frame rearrangements, and the resulting probabilities were checked against IGoR. A later analysis scored TCR-TCR, TCR-HLA and TCR-CMV co-occurrence with hypergeometric tests, applying a repertoire-size bias correction to TCR pairs. False discovery rates were estimated in a later analysis by permuting HLA or CMV assignments 20 times. In a later analysis, co-occurring TCRs were grouped using DBSCAN, and TCRdist sequence similarity was added for clustering within HLA-allele-positive subsets. For co-occurrence clustering, repertoires with fewer than 30,000 or more than 120,000 public chains were excluded, along with five or six repertoires with anomalous nucleotide sharing. TCRdb provides this immuneACCESS table in a form limited to in-frame rearrangements. Some clones are lacking; in checked studies, under half of them reflect an unresolved V gene, and why the rest are absent is not known. From that table come the V and J calls and clone size; the DNA was used to work out D and trimming. The sample yields approximately 160,000 clones; more than 65% were counted once. The ten largest clones add up to about 5.6% of the sample.

The paper as a whole reports these results and caveats: According to a later analysis, parvovirus B19, influenza, CMV and Epstein-Barr virus appeared linked to several top co-occurrence clusters. A later analysis found that HLA-associated TCR beta chains were more clonally expanded and had lower generation probabilities than equally common non-associated chains. According to the authors, the approach could potentially be generalized to other disease states and immunological phenotypes. The earlier analysis of a few hundred of the donors excluded some 16 rarely observed V segments, including chromosome 9 orphons, because counts were too low. Strong co-occurrence of HLA alleles, especially DR and DQ, made assigning TCR associations to individual alleles difficult. CMV serostatus was the only immune exposure information available for the cohort. Broadly in line with IMGT annotations, most TCR beta V segments showed up in productive rearrangements about 90% or about 30% of the time in an earlier analysis of about 500 of the donors. A further reported finding was that TCR beta sequences accurately predicted the HLA-A and HLA-B alleles for most subjects in the first cohort. The sequencing pipeline was judged likely to have produced a cluster of highly shared sequence variants as a technical artifact. A later genetic analysis associated a missense DCLRE1C variant with V-gene and J-gene trimming of TCR beta chains, and an independent cohort replicated the association. Correlated functional status among segregating V segments might be attributable to linkage disequilibrium, but an unknown experimental factor could not be ruled out. The classifier was reported to diagnose cytomegalovirus status with high specificity and sensitivity in both the original cohort and the validation cohort. A later analysis found that TCR association rates varied across HLA loci, with DRB1 alleles showing the most associated TCRs and HLA-C alleles the fewest. Presence/absence analyses assumed roughly uniform sequencing depth across donors, an assumption that may not hold. In a later analysis, some 18,000 TCR beta sequences were associated with specific HLA alleles at a false discovery rate of 0.05. Compared with the roughly 670-donor mean, donors in an Asian-associated ancestry cluster had fewer N-insertions in productive TCRs, according to a later genetic analysis. In a later analysis, most CMV-associated TCR beta chains were found to appear HLA-restricted, with HLA associations seemingly driven largely by CMV exposure. Across donors, most TCR sequences were observed very rarely, whereas some public TCRs were present in many individuals. A few of the identified cytomegalovirus-associated TCR beta chains were confirmed in vitro to be specific for cytomegalovirus antigens. The study listed 150 to 200 TCR beta chains as associated with cytomegalovirus. This cohort had only TCR beta chains sequenced, and the lack of alpha or paired-chain data limited which features could be detected. Because some donors lacked HLA typing at each locus, the association tests relied only on the typed subset. Because the 87-base-pair reads could not distinguish some IMGT-functional V segments, including TRBV6-2 and TRBV6-3, those segments were excluded.

Points on this clone: It has no known antigen specificity. Base qualities are not provided; no much larger clone lies one nucleotide away.

This clonotype was obtained from a man younger than 45 in good health and CMV-seropositive. Sequencing was carried out using PBMCs. The V and J segments used are TRBV27 and TRBJ2-6; the D gene remains uncertain. The CDR3 reads CASSSTSGANVLTF. In nucleotides, the sequence is TGTGCCAGCAGTTCAACTTCTGGGGCCAACGTCCTGACTTTC.